The 30 T cell receptor beta chains presented below share a single source sample, sequenced in a study of shared clonotypes between healthy human individuals (dated by TCRdb to between 2020 and 2021). The method behind the library was the immunoSEQ multiplex PCR assay. TCRdb took this table from immuneACCESS and kept in-frame rearrangements with V and J called. Such tables lack part of the clones; where checked against another copy, unresolved V genes explain under half of the gap, and the rest is unexplained. This sample holds more than 400,000 clones; roughly 95% were observed only once. In total, the top ten clones hold around 0.066% of the sample. Sequencing input: naive CD4+ T cells sorted from blood. Per the publication, the cell subset or site label means: CD45RA+ positively selected. The receptors here all came from a woman in her twenties or thirties in good health.

The chain links TRBV2 to TRBJ2-3; perhaps TRBD2 as D (6 bases). The V end lost 8 bases, the J end lost 3 bases, and 18 bases lay between the germline ends. The germline gives CDR1 SNHLY, CDR2 FYNNEI. This CDR3 has 15 residues. The CDR3 region is CASGWDSGGTDTQYF. The DNA for the CDR3 is TGTGCCAGCGGCTGGGACTCCGGGGGTACAGATACGCAGTATTTT.

This sequence joins TRBV28 and TRBJ1-5; 7 nucleotides agree with TRBD1. Germline V gene sequence: CDR1 MDHEN, CDR2 SYDVKM. The CDR3 extends over 13 amino acids. V gave up 7 bases and J gave up 6 bases; unmatched junction bases: 6. CDR3 DNA sequence: TGTGCCAGCAACAGGGACAGACCTCAGCCCCAGCATTTT. Translation gives CASNRDRPQPQHF. The variable domain in full, with the rest retrieved from reference TRBV28 and TRBJ1-5, is DVKVTQSSRYLVKRTGEKVFLECVQDMDHENMFWYRQDPGLGLRLIYFSYDVKMKEKGDIPEGYSVSREKKERFSLILESASTNQTSMYLCASNRDRPQPQHFGDGTRLSIL.

The chain links TRBV10-1 to TRBJ2-7; D call uncertain. The CDR3 totals 13 residues. V lost 7 bases and J 3 bases, leaving 13 bases between the germline ends. The germline gives CDR1 WNHNN, CDR2 SYGVQD (reference sequence). CDR3 nucleotides: TGCGCCAGCATAGGGTACGGTCACTACGAGCAGTACTTC. It codes for CASIGYGHYEQYF.

This chain connects TRBV28 to TRBJ1-6, with D unclear. The CDR3 runs to 12 residues. With 3 bases removed from V and 10 bases from J, the gap between germline ends came to 7 bases. CDR1 is MDHEN, CDR2 SYDVKM, per germline. The CDR3 spells CASSLAGSPLHF. Written as DNA, the CDR3 is TGTGCCAGCAGTTTGGCGGGCTCACCCCTCCACTTT.

The chain recombines TRBV4-2 with TRBJ2-2; TRBD1 might be the D (6 bases). Germline V gene lookup returns CDR1 LGHNA and CDR2 YNFKEQ. V gave up 4 bases and J gave up 0 bases, with 12 bases separating them. The CDR3 is 16 amino acids. CDR3 amino acids: CASSPTGTPNTGELFF. DNA for the CDR3: TGTGCCAGCAGCCCTACCGGGACACCGAACACCGGGGAGCTGTTTTTT.

The chain is built from TRBV25-1 and TRBJ1-1, with D hard to call. Germline CDR1 reads MGHDK; CDR2 reads SYGVNS. The germline V and J ends were trimmed by 7 bases and 1 base, with 10 bases remaining between them. The CDR3 runs 13 residues. CDR3 loop: CASTTSGNTEAFF. DNA of the CDR3: TGTGCCAGCACAACCAGTGGGAACACTGAAGCTTTCTTT.

This clone has a single count. This chain uses TRBV7-6 with TRBJ1-4; TRBD1 aligns across 9 bases. The length of the CDR3 is 14 residues. Germline CDR1 and CDR2: SGHVS and FNYEAQ. V shed 4 bases and J 8 bases; nucleotides not matched to a gene: 5. The CDR3 here is CASSSWTGDEKLFF. The DNA of the CDR3 is TGTGCCAGCAGCTCGTGGACAGGGGACGAAAAACTGTTTTTT.

V is TRBV7-2 and J is TRBJ2-1; D uncertain. Germline CDR1 is SGHTA and CDR2 is FQGNSA. CDR3 size: 13 residues. The germline V and J ends were trimmed by 5 bases and 12 bases, with 17 bases remaining between them. This CDR3 reads CASSPIRSLRQFF. DNA of the CDR3: TGTGCCAGCAGCCCTATAAGGTCCTTGCGGCAGTTCTTC.

The chain uses TRBV19 and TRBJ2-1, with D possibly TRBD1 on 6 matching bases. V was pared by 6 bases and J by 0 bases, with 9 bases between. The CDR3 contains 14 residues. CDR1 is LNHDA, CDR2 SQIVND, per germline (reference sequence). CDR3 amino acids: CASRTGSSYNEQFF. For the CDR3, the DNA is TGTGCCAGTAGAACAGGGAGCTCCTACAATGAGCAGTTCTTC.

The genes are TRBV5-1 and TRBJ2-1; TRBD2 matches 12 bases. Trimming at V came to 6 bases and at J to 7 bases, leaving 14 bases not matched to a gene. Germline values: CDR1 SGHRS, CDR2 YFSETQ. The CDR3 extends over 17 amino acids. Here the CDR3 DNA reads TGCGCCAGCACCCGACTAGCGGGAGTAACTTGGGCGAATGAGCAGTTCTTC. It translates to CASTRLAGVTWANEQFF.

The J gene is TRBJ2-7, the V gene TRBV7-9, with 9 bases that match TRBD1. Germline V gives CDR1 SEHNR, CDR2 FQNEAQ (reference sequence). The CDR3 contains 14 residues. Trimming took 5 bases from V and 4 from J; bases not matched to a gene: 6. The CDR3 DNA sequence: TGTGCCAGCAGCCTCCGGGACAGGGTTTACGAGCAGTACTTC. It codes for CASSLRDRVYEQYF.

This chain links TRBV7-9 with TRBJ2-2, with D hard to call. CDR3 length: 11 amino acids. V lost 3 bases to trimming and J lost 7 bases, with 3 bases between them. Germline V gene sequence: CDR1 SEHNR, CDR2 FQNEAQ (reference sequence). CDR3 residues: CASSLVGELFF. For the CDR3, the DNA is TGTGCCAGCAGCTTGGTCGGGGAGCTGTTTTTT.

This clone was found once. V usage is TRBV5-1 and J usage is TRBJ2-7, with 7 bases aligning to TRBD2. The CDR3 consists of 16 residues. Germline lookup yields CDR1 SGHRS and CDR2 YFSETQ. Trimming took 1 base from V and 2 from J; bases not matched to a gene: 9. Written as DNA, the CDR3 is TGCGCCAGCAGCTTGTCTGCGGGAGCGATCCCCTACGAGCAGTACTTC. Protein sequence: CASSLSAGAIPYEQYF.

There are a few counts of this clone. Other DNA sequences in the same sample also yield this CDR3. The chain couples TRBV20-1 to TRBJ2-7; maybe TRBD2 (6 bases). The CDR3 is 11 residues long. Germline CDR1 is DFQATT and CDR2 is SNEGSKA (reference sequence). Trimming pared 3 bases from V and 4 bases from J, leaving 7 bases between. The CDR3 bases are TGCAGTGCTAGCGGGAGTTACGAGCAGTACTTC. Amino acid sequence: CSASGSYEQYF.

The rearrangement uses TRBV7-6 and TRBJ1-1; no clear D gene. The CDR3 spans 13 residues. Trimming left V 2 bases short and J 6 bases short, with 10 bases between. Germline-derived CDR1 and CDR2 are SGHVS and FNYEAQ. CDR3 nucleotides: TGTGCCAGCAGCTTAATTACGGGTGCTGAAGCTTTCTTT. The encoded protein is CASSLITGAEAFF.

The CDR3 DNA reads as TGTGCCAGTAGTATTTTACACTTCACCGGGGAGCTGTTTTTT. Protein sequence: CASSILHFTGELFF. The rearrangement uses TRBV19 and TRBJ2-2; D is uncertain. This CDR3 has 14 amino acids. CDR1 is LNHDA, CDR2 SQIVND, per germline (reference sequence). V gave up 3 bases and J gave up 4 bases, with 9 bases separating them.

This rearrangement joins TRBV5-1 to TRBJ2-7; TRBD1 aligns across 7 bases. Germline CDR1 SGHRS, CDR2 YFSETQ. Trimming took 2 bases from V and 2 from J; bases not matched to a gene: 13. The CDR3 contains 17 residues. The CDR3 is CASSFRTTGSIPYEQYF. The DNA of the CDR3 is TGCGCCAGCAGCTTTCGGACGACAGGGTCCATCCCCTACGAGCAGTACTTC.

CDR3 DNA: TGTGCCAGTACCGGGGGGACTAGCGGGCCCCCCTACAATGAGCAGTTCTTC. Its protein product is CASTGGTSGPPYNEQFF. The rearrangement uses TRBV19 and TRBJ2-1, with 12 bases that match TRBD2. From germline, CDR1 is LNHDA and CDR2 SQIVND (reference sequence). Losses at the gene ends were 7 bases for V and 2 bases for J; bases not matched to a gene: 9. CDR3 size: 17 residues.

J is TRBJ1-4 and V is TRBV28; D not certain. Between the trimmed V and J ends, which lost 2 bases and 11 bases, there was a span of 15 bases. This CDR3 comprises 14 residues. Germline lookup yields CDR1 MDHEN and CDR2 SYDVKM. CDR3 sequence reads: CASSLREPVKKLFF. The CDR3 DNA follows: TGTGCCAGCAGTTTACGGGAGCCAGTGAAGAAACTGTTTTTT.

The genes are TRBV18 and TRBJ2-3, with D uncertain. Germline V gene lookup returns CDR1 KGHSH and CDR2 LQKENI. The CDR3 length is 13 residues. The V gene lost 3 bases and the J gene lost 5 bases, with 9 bases spanning the gap. The CDR3 reads CASSPPPRDTQYF. Written as DNA, the CDR3 is TGTGCCAGCTCACCCCCTCCTCGAGATACGCAGTATTTT.

The chain has TRBV10-3 and TRBJ1-1, with TRBD1 matching over 10 bases. With 6 bases clipped from V and 1 base from J, the junction kept 2 bases outside the gene matches. Germline CDR1 and CDR2: ENHRY and SYGVKD. This CDR3 has 14 residues. CDR3 bases: TGTGCCATCAGGGGGACAGGGGCGAACACTGAAGCTTTCTTT. It translates to CAIRGTGANTEAFF.

The rearrangement uses TRBV7-2 and TRBJ1-2; 8 nucleotides agree with TRBD1. The germline CDR1 and CDR2 sequences are SGHTA and FQGNSA. Trimming at V came to 1 base and at J to 7 bases, leaving 14 bases not matched to a gene. The CDR3 runs to 17 residues. CDR3 DNA: TGTGCCAGCAGCTTAGACGGGAGGGTGGACAGGGAGGGTGGCTACACCTTC. It yields the protein CASSLDGRVDREGGYTF.

CDR3 protein: CASTTPRVGYEQYF. The DNA for the CDR3 is TGTGCCAGCACCACGCCCAGGGTAGGCTACGAGCAGTACTTC. V and J are TRBV28 and TRBJ2-7; D might be TRBD1 (5 bases). In germline, CDR1 is MDHEN, CDR2 SYDVKM. V lost 7 bases to trimming and J lost 3 bases, with 16 bases between them. There are 14 residues in the CDR3.

V is TRBV5-1 and J is TRBJ1-1; 8 nucleotides align to TRBD1. The ends lost 2 bases at V and 3 bases at J; junction bases unmatched: 6. The CDR3 sequence is 15 residues long. CDR1 and CDR2 (germline): SGHRS, YFSETQ. CDR3 sequence (DNA): TGCGCCAGCAGCTTTTCAGGGGGCTGGGACACTGAAGCTTTCTTT. Its translation: CASSFSGGWDTEAFF.

This chain connects TRBV9 to TRBJ2-3; 7 nucleotides match TRBD2. Germline loops: CDR1 SGDLS, CDR2 YYNGEE. This CDR3 comprises 16 residues. V lost 0 bases and J lost 4; bases outside the gene matches: 8. DNA for the CDR3: TGTGCCAGCAGCGTAGAGGTGGGAGGGCGTTCAGATACGCAGTATTTT. Translating it yields CASSVEVGGRSDTQYF.

This clone showed up just a few times. The V call is TRBV19, the J call TRBJ2-4; a possible D gene is TRBD2 (6 bases). The CDR3 length is 13 residues. Between the trimmed V and J ends, which lost 5 bases and 13 bases, there was a span of 18 bases. Per the germline V gene, CDR1 is LNHDA and CDR2 is SQIVND (reference sequence). The CDR3 coding sequence is TGTGCCAGTAGTCGGGACTCCCTAAGAGAACAGTACTTC. It is translated as CASSRDSLREQYF.

The chain recombines TRBV7-9 with TRBJ2-2; 13 nucleotides agree with TRBD2. CDR3 length: 17 amino acids. Losses at the gene ends were 2 bases for V and 4 bases for J; bases not matched to a gene: 4. The germline CDR1 and CDR2 sequences are SEHNR and FQNEAQ (reference sequence). CDR3 coding DNA: TGTGCCAGCAGCTTAACTAGCGGGAGGGTGGCCACCGGGGAGCTGTTTTTT. Translation: CASSLTSGRVATGELFF. The full variable domain, completed using reference TRBV7-9 and TRBJ2-2, is DTGVSQNPRHKITKRGQNVTFRCDPISEHNRLYWYRQTLGQGPEFLTYFQNEAQLEKSRLLSDRFSAERPKGSFSTLEIQRTEQGDSAMYLCASSLTSGRVATGELFFGEGSRLTVL.

V is TRBV11-2 and J is TRBJ1-3; TRBD1 aligns across 7 bases. Germline V gene lookup returns CDR1 SGHAT and CDR2 FQNNGV. V shed 5 bases, J shed 3 bases, and the junction held 7 bases outside the gene matches. CDR3 size: 15 residues. Here the CDR3 reads CASSPGAGGGNTIYF. The CDR3 DNA follows: TGTGCCAGCAGCCCCGGAGCAGGGGGTGGAAACACCATATATTTT.

The chain joins TRBV4-1 to TRBJ2-5, with 8 bases fitting TRBD2. TRBJ2-7 matches the DNA end more closely, so the J call is doubtful. The CDR3 extends over 14 amino acids. Germline loops: CDR1 MGHRA, CDR2 YSYEKL. The CDR3 reads CASSQSGGLYEQYF. The CDR3 region has the DNA TGCGCCAGCAGCCAAAGCGGGGGCCTCTACGAGCAGTACTTC.

This clone was detected only once. This sample includes further DNA sequences coding for the same CDR3. The chain employs TRBV5-1 and TRBJ1-4; D remains unclear. Germline CDR1 reads SGHRS; CDR2 reads YFSETQ. The CDR3 length is 15 residues. Trimming pared 0 bases from V and 0 bases from J, leaving 6 bases between. CDR3 in amino acids: CASSLGSATNEKLFF. In DNA form, the CDR3 reads TGCGCCAGCAGCTTGGGGAGTGCAACTAATGAAAAACTGTTTTTT. Using reference TRBV5-1 and TRBJ1-4 for the parts outside the CDR3, the full variable domain is KAGVTQTPRYLIKTRGQQVTLSCSPISGHRSVSWYQQTPGQGLQFLFEYFSETQRNKGNFPGRFSGRQFSNSRSEMNVSTLELGDSALYLCASSLGSATNEKLFFGSGTQLSVL.